Below, 18 T cell receptor beta chains from the same sample are listed, as sequenced in a study of identical twins (dated by TCRdb to the mid-2010s). The method was 5' RACE. The sequencer listed for this sample is Illumina HiSeq 2000. TCRdb reran the public reads through fastp at Q25 and MiXCR, keeping productive beta chains. Rows with a matching CDR3 protein are joined into one entry that keeps the most common DNA and genes. A total of hundreds of thousands of distinct CDR3 sequences appear in this sample, less than 7% of them only once. The ten most abundant clones make up 1.5% to 2% of the sample. Material for sequencing was naive T cells sorted from blood. What the cell subset or site label conveys for this sample: cells isolated with a human naive T-cell isolation kit. All receptors derive from a man aged 18 to 30 in good health.

This clonotype was picked up many times. The V call is TRBV15, the J call TRBJ2-1, with 12 bases that match TRBD2. The germline V gene has CDR1 LNHNV and CDR2 YYDKDF (reference sequence). The length of the CDR3 is 15 residues. The V gene end was trimmed by 8 bases and the J gene end by 1 base; junction bases not matched to a gene: 3. The CDR3 DNA follows: TGTGCCACCGGTCTAGCGGGAGGGTCCTACAATGAGCAGTTCTTC. It yields the protein CATGLAGGSYNEQFF.

There are many counts of this clonotype. The J gene is TRBJ1-4, the V gene TRBV10-2; D might be TRBD1 (5 bases). CDR1 WSHSY and CDR2 SAAADI come from the germline V gene. Trimming shortened V by 6 bases and J by 6 bases, and 14 bases separated the two germline ends. CDR3 size: 14 residues. The CDR3 coding sequence is TGCGCCAGCAGGAAGGGGAGGGTTGATGAAAAACTGTTTTTT. This codes for CASRKGRVDEKLFF.

This clonotype was seen repeatedly, ten times or more. The chain couples TRBV24-1 to TRBJ1-2, with D tentatively TRBD1 (5 bases). The CDR3 length is 13 residues. Germline V gene data show CDR1 as KGHDR and CDR2 as SFDVKD. Trimming stripped 3 bases from V and 6 bases from J, with 10 bases between. CDR3 DNA: TGTGCCACCAGTGATAGGGGCGGTAATGGCTACACCTTC. Amino acid sequence: CATSDRGGNGYTF.

This clonotype was found many times. The chain combines TRBV6-4 with TRBJ2-3; 9 nucleotides align to TRBD2. This CDR3 has 18 residues. Germline trimming cut 0 bases from V and 0 bases from J; bases unmatched to any gene: 7. Germline values: CDR1 MRHNA, CDR2 SNTAGT. CDR3 nucleotides: TGTGCCAGCAGTGACTCAATGGCGGGAGGGCCAAGCACAGATACGCAGTATTTT. This codes for CASSDSMAGGPSTDTQYF.

This clonotype appeared many times. The V gene is TRBV12-3 or TRBV12-4, the J gene TRBJ1-6; D gene unclear. The ends were cut back, 4 bases at V and 8 bases at J, with 15 bases in the middle. The CDR3 totals 15 residues. CDR3 amino acids: CASSSLAPWDSPLHF. Written as DNA, the CDR3 is TGTGCCAGCAGTTCTTTAGCCCCGTGGGATTCACCCCTCCACTTT.

A single count supports this clonotype. One end of the junction is discordant with germline, which a read error may explain. V gene TRBV6-1 combines with J gene TRBJ1-1, with a weak D call TRBD1 (6 bases). This CDR3 comprises 14 residues. Germline CDR1 MNHNS, CDR2 SASEGT. DNA for the CDR3: TGTGCCAGCAGTCAGAACCGGGACATCACTAAAGCTTTCTTT. As protein: CASSQNRDITKAFF.

This clonotype was found a few times. For the CDR3, the DNA is TGCAGTGCTAGACCGACACTAGCGGAGTCTTTAGATACGCAGTATTTT. It codes for CSARPTLAESLDTQYF. This chain uses TRBV20-1 with TRBJ2-3; 8 nucleotides match TRBD2. Losses at the gene ends were 2 bases for V and 5 bases for J; bases not matched to a gene: 12. Germline V CDR1 and CDR2: DFQATT, SNEGSKA (reference sequence). CDR3 length equals 16 residues.

J is TRBJ2-4 and V is TRBV5-1; TRBD1 agrees at 7 bases. J gave up 1 base and V 4 bases, and 2 bases lay outside the gene matches. CDR1 is SGHRS, CDR2 YFSETQ, per germline. CDR3 length equals 14 residues. The CDR3 sequence is CASSGGQAKNIQYF. CDR3 DNA: TGCGCCAGCAGCGGGGGACAGGCCAAAAACATTCAGTACTTC.

This clonotype has at least ten counts. This chain uses TRBV5-1 with TRBJ2-5, with D perhaps TRBD1 or TRBD2 (5 bases each). The V and J ends lost 1 base and 5 bases respectively, with 18 bases between them. The CDR3 is made up of 16 amino acids. Germline CDR1 is SGHRS and CDR2 is YFSETQ. The CDR3 loop is CASSLYWDTGQETQYF. CDR3 sequence (DNA): TGCGCCAGCAGCTTGTATTGGGATACGGGGCAGGAGACCCAGTACTTC.

This clonotype was seen only a few times. The CDR3 coding sequence is TGCGCCAGCAGCTTGGCGGTCAGGGGGAACACTGAAGCTTTCTTT. Its translation is CASSLAVRGNTEAFF. This sequence joins TRBV5-1 and TRBJ1-1, with D tentatively TRBD1 (6 bases). CDR1 and CDR2 (germline): SGHRS, YFSETQ. The CDR3 contains 15 residues. V was pared by 0 bases and J by 1 base, with 10 bases between.

This clonotype was observed a handful of times. V is TRBV4-2 and J is TRBJ1-1; the D is unclear. Trimming took off 2 bases at V and 5 bases at J, with 12 bases between the two ends. Germline loops: CDR1 LGHNA, CDR2 YNFKEQ. The CDR3 sequence is 14 residues long. CDR3 residues: CASSQPTDGTEAFF. Here the CDR3 DNA reads TGTGCCAGCAGCCAACCAACAGACGGGACTGAAGCTTTCTTT.

Of note for this clonotype: Since a much larger clone is just one base distant, this may be a read error. The CDR3 DNA reads as TGTGCCAGCAGTTTCGAGGTAGGGTTAAATGAGCAGTTCTTC. Residues: CASSFEVGLNEQFF. The chain has TRBV27 and TRBJ2-1; D gene ambiguous. The germline gives CDR1 MNHEY, CDR2 SMNVEV (reference sequence). This CDR3 spans 14 amino acids. Trimming cost V 3 bases and J 7 bases, with 13 bases left between them.

This clonotype was observed many times. The chain links TRBV28 to TRBJ1-5; D call uncertain. The CDR3 consists of 15 residues. Germline CDR1 reads MDHEN; CDR2 reads SYDVKM. V dropped 6 bases and J dropped 5 bases, with 17 bases sitting between them. CDR3 sequence reads: CASSPRRVEHQPQHF. CDR3 coding DNA: TGTGCCAGCAGCCCTAGGAGGGTAGAGCATCAGCCCCAGCATTTT.

This clonotype was counted at least ten times. This chain links TRBV6-5 with TRBJ1-1, with D possibly matching TRBD1 (5 bases). The CDR3 has 15 amino acids. Between the trimmed V and J ends, which lost 1 base and 1 base, there was a span of 10 bases. From germline, CDR1 is MNHEY and CDR2 SVGAGI. The CDR3 DNA is TGTGCCAGCAGTTACTGGGGCAGGGAGAACACTGAAGCTTTCTTT. Translated: CASSYWGRENTEAFF.

The sample holds many counts of this clonotype. The chain links TRBV7-2 to TRBJ2-3; no definite D call. V lost 0 bases and J 2 bases, leaving 9 bases between the germline ends. This CDR3 is 15 amino acids long. CDR1 and CDR2 from the germline V gene are SGHTA and FQGNSA. In nucleotides, the CDR3 is TGTGCCAGCAGCTTAGCGCTCAGAGTCACAGATACGCAGTATTTT. It is translated as CASSLALRVTDTQYF.

This clonotype came up a few times. This chain connects TRBV14 to TRBJ2-2, with D uncertain. Germline V CDR1 and CDR2: SGHDN, FVKESK. V lost 2 bases and J lost 2, with 15 bases in between. The CDR3 loop spans 17 amino acids. The CDR3 region has the DNA TGTGCCAGCAGCCAAATGCAGGTTCTCCTCAACACCGGGGAGCTGTTTTTT. This codes for CASSQMQVLLNTGELFF.

This clonotype was detected many times. The rearrangement joins TRBV10-2 to TRBJ2-7; D gene ambiguous. From germline, CDR1 is WSHSY and CDR2 SAAADI. The CDR3 is made up of 11 amino acids. Trimming took 3 bases from V and 5 from J, leaving 5 bases between them. CDR3 in amino acids: CASSEWDEQYF. The CDR3 coding sequence is TGCGCCAGCAGTGAATGGGACGAGCAGTACTTC.

Ten or more counts support this clonotype. V and J are TRBV29-1 and TRBJ2-3, with 11 bases fitting TRBD2. The CDR3 runs to 15 residues. CDR1 is SQVTM, CDR2 ANQGSEA, per germline. V shed 1 base and J 7 bases; nucleotides not matched to a gene: 7. The CDR3 region has the DNA TGCAGCGTTGAAGTAGCGGGAGGGGGCGGATATACGCAGTATTTT. Protein product: CSVEVAGGGGYTQYF.